This TCR beta chain was obtained from a study of T cell changes during pregnancy in multiple sclerosis. The data were produced by immunoSEQ multiplex PCR, yet TCRdb's version contains in-frame clones alone and is incomplete. In the table there are more than 70,000 clones, 93% of which are singletons. With V trimmed by 5 bases and J by 4 bases, 9 bases remained unmatched. This CDR3 is 16 amino acids long. Per the germline V gene, CDR1 is SGHTA and CDR2 is FQGTGA. The sequence derives from a female donor with multiple sclerosis, enrolled in a pregnancy study. This chain uses TRBV7-3 with TRBJ2-2; 8 nucleotides line up with TRBD1. Sequences were derived from peripheral blood, sampled in the second trimester of pregnancy. CDR3 protein: CASSRSGQGLTGELFF. The CDR3 nucleotides are TGTGCCAGCAGCCGATCTGGACAGGGACTCACCGGGGAGCTGTTTTTT.